Below are 25 T cell receptor beta chains sequenced from a single sample in a study of cytomegalovirus exposure and HLA in healthy donors. Amplification used 60 Vbeta primers and 13 Jbeta primers. Profiling relied on immunoSEQ multiplex PCR, and the TCRdb table lists in-frame clones only, not all of them. Of some 40,000 clones in the sample, over 40% were seen once. The sample consisted of PBMCs. Source of these receptors: a woman aged 40 to 50 in good health and CMV-seropositive.

V and J are TRBV18 and TRBJ1-2, with D maybe TRBD1 (5 bases). V lost 2 bases, J lost 5 bases, and 12 bases lay in between. CDR1 is KGHSH and CDR2 is LQKENI in the germline V gene. The CDR3 covers 14 residues. CDR3 protein: CASSPSPDSYGYTF. CDR3 nucleotide sequence: TGTGCCAGCTCACCATCCCCCGACAGTTATGGCTACACCTTC.

The V gene is TRBV6-1, the J gene TRBJ1-5; 10 bases line up with TRBD1. CDR1 is MNHNS and CDR2 is SASEGT in the germline V gene. With 3 bases clipped from V and 6 bases from J, the junction kept 5 bases outside the gene matches. The CDR3 consists of 15 residues. CDR3 nucleotide sequence: TGTGCCAGCAGTGAGGGGACAGGGGTAAGTCAGCCCCAGCATTTT. As protein: CASSEGTGVSQPQHF.

The table lists this clone with a count of one. CDR3 sequence: CASSFQGVHEQYF. DNA for the CDR3: TGTGCCAGCAGCTTTCAGGGCGTCCACGAGCAGTACTTC. This sequence joins TRBV5-6 and TRBJ2-7; D perhaps matches TRBD1 (5 bases). The CDR3 has 13 amino acids. CDR1 is SGHDT, CDR2 YYEEEE, per germline. The V gene lost 2 bases and the J gene lost 5 bases, with 11 bases spanning the gap.

This chain connects TRBV4-2 to TRBJ2-1; 8 bases map to TRBD1. The CDR3 has 16 residues. V was pared by 2 bases and J by 5 bases, with 8 bases of the junction left unmatched. Looked up from germline, CDR1 is LGHNA and CDR2 is YNFKEQ. The CDR3 sequence: CASSQNDRGLNNEQFF. As DNA, the CDR3 is TGTGCCAGCAGCCAAAACGACAGGGGCCTAAACAATGAGCAGTTCTTC.

The genes are TRBV9 and TRBJ2-3; 9 positions agree with TRBD2. Germline assignment: CDR1 SGDLS and CDR2 YYNGEE. There are 19 residues in the CDR3. With 5 bases clipped from V and 2 bases from J, the junction kept 18 bases outside the gene matches. The CDR3 region is CASSAGIAGVTSVTDTQYF. Here the CDR3 DNA reads TGTGCCAGCAGTGCTGGGATAGCGGGGGTTACTAGCGTCACAGATACGCAGTATTTT.

V and J are TRBV4-2 and TRBJ1-1; a possible D gene is TRBD1 (6 bases). Trimming pared 4 bases from V and 4 bases from J, leaving 13 bases between. The germline gives CDR1 LGHNA, CDR2 YNFKEQ. The length of the CDR3 is 14 residues. CDR3 sequence reads: CASSPDKGVTEAFF. The CDR3 region has the DNA TGTGCCAGCAGCCCGGACAAGGGGGTCACTGAAGCTTTCTTT.

V is TRBV7-3 and J is TRBJ2-1; no clear D gene. Germline CDR1 reads SGHTA; CDR2 reads FQGTGA. The CDR3 is made up of 13 amino acids. Between the trimmed V and J ends, which lost 2 bases and 7 bases, there was a span of 9 bases. CDR3: CASSLGVANEQFF. The CDR3 DNA follows: TGTGCCAGCAGCTTAGGAGTGGCGAATGAGCAGTTCTTC.

The chain employs TRBV30 and TRBJ2-7, with TRBD2 as a possible D gene (5 bases). CDR3 length equals 12 residues. Trimming cost V 3 bases and J 7 bases, with 13 bases left between them. Germline CDR1 reads GTSNPN; CDR2 reads SVGIG (reference sequence). The CDR3 sequence: CAWSHGLTEQYF. The CDR3 nucleotides are TGTGCCTGGAGCCACGGACTCACAGAGCAGTACTTC.

The gene calls are TRBV2 and TRBJ2-7, with 9 nucleotides matching TRBD1. After removal of 7 bases from V and 5 bases from J, the junction contained 6 bases not matched to a gene. CDR1 is SNHLY and CDR2 is FYNNEI in the germline V gene. The CDR3 is made up of 13 amino acids. This CDR3 reads CASTGTGNHEQYF. CDR3 nucleotides: TGTGCCAGCACCGGGACAGGGAACCACGAGCAGTACTTC.

In its sample, this clone was seen a few times. The J gene is TRBJ1-1, the V gene TRBV6-6; no definite D call. V was pared by 2 bases and J by 6 bases, with 7 bases between. The CDR3 has 12 amino acids. Germline V gene data show CDR1 as MNHNY and CDR2 as SVGAGI (reference sequence). The CDR3 nucleotides read TGTGCCAGCAGTTACACCGACTCTGAAGCTTTCTTT. This gives the protein CASSYTDSEAFF.

This clone is labeled medium-sized. The chain links TRBV6-4 to TRBJ2-1; 10 bases fit TRBD2. Germline loops: CDR1 MRHNA, CDR2 SNTAGT. The CDR3 length is 16 residues. V was clipped by 2 bases and J by 5 bases; unmatched bases: 6. CDR3: CASSDRASGGHNEQFF. CDR3 nucleotides: TGTGCCAGCAGTGACCGGGCTAGCGGGGGCCACAATGAGCAGTTCTTC.

The chain couples TRBV7-3 to TRBJ1-6, with D possibly being TRBD1 (5 bases). The germline V gene encodes CDR1 SGHTA and CDR2 FQGTGA. CDR3 length: 15 residues. Deletions cut 4 bases from V and 2 bases from J, with 9 bases between. The CDR3: CASSSRGAYNSPLHF. The CDR3 DNA reads as TGTGCCAGCAGCTCAAGGGGTGCCTATAATTCACCCCTCCACTTT. The variable domain in full, with the rest retrieved from reference TRBV7-3 and TRBJ1-6, is GAGVSQTPSNKVTEKGKYVELRCDPISGHTALYWYRQSLGQGPEFLIYFQGTGAADDSGLPNDRFFAVRPEGSVSTLKIQRTERGDSAVYLCASSSRGAYNSPLHFGNGTRLTVT.

Turning to this clone: Additional DNA sequences in this sample encode the identical CDR3. The chain uses TRBV7-8 and TRBJ2-2, with D tentatively TRBD2 (6 bases). Looked up from germline, CDR1 is SGHVS and CDR2 is FQNEAQ. CDR3 length: 15 amino acids. The germline V and J ends were trimmed by 5 bases and 5 bases, with 15 bases remaining between them. The CDR3 protein is CASSRRRGGTGELFF. CDR3 nucleotide sequence: TGTGCCAGCAGCCGCAGGAGGGGAGGAACCGGGGAGCTGTTTTTT.

This clone came up once. The V call is TRBV18, the J call TRBJ1-1, with D uncertain. In germline, CDR1 is KGHSH, CDR2 LQKENI. This CDR3 spans 15 amino acids. Trimming removed 6 bases from V and 1 base from J, with 15 bases in between. The CDR3 loop is CASSPNNRGNTEAFF. The DNA for the CDR3 is TGTGCCAGCTCCCCAAACAACCGAGGGAACACTGAAGCTTTCTTT.

The chain employs TRBV5-1 and TRBJ2-5; 10 bases line up with TRBD2. The V and J ends lost 0 bases and 5 bases, in that order; junction bases with no gene match: 7. CDR3 length equals 16 residues. Germline CDR1 SGHRS, CDR2 YFSETQ. CDR3 sequence reads: CASSLDPSGGWETQYF. The CDR3 DNA reads as TGCGCCAGCAGCTTGGATCCTAGCGGGGGTTGGGAGACCCAGTACTTC.

This sequence joins TRBV2 and TRBJ2-7; D ambiguous. This CDR3 contains 11 residues. Per germline, CDR1 SNHLY and CDR2 FYNNEI. V was shortened by 7 bases and J by 3 bases, with 7 bases between the two germline ends. Here the CDR3 DNA reads TGTGCCAGCAACCCCTACTACGAGCAGTACTTC. Its protein is CASNPYYEQYF.

V and J are TRBV7-9 and TRBJ1-6; 8 bases fit TRBD1. After removal of 4 bases from V and 8 bases from J, the junction contained 1 base not matched to a gene. The CDR3 runs 13 residues. Germline loops: CDR1 SEHNR, CDR2 FQNEAQ (reference sequence). CDR3 in amino acids: CASSSTGDSPLHF. The DNA for the CDR3 is TGTGCCAGCAGCTCGACAGGGGATTCACCCCTCCACTTT.

DNA of the CDR3: TGTGCCAGCAGCGTAGCTGTGGACAGGGAGACCCAGTACTTC. Residues: CASSVAVDRETQYF. The V call is TRBV9, the J call TRBJ2-5, with 7 bases lining up with TRBD1. The length of the CDR3 is 14 residues. Losses at the gene ends were 0 bases for V and 5 bases for J; bases not matched to a gene: 4. Germline V gives CDR1 SGDLS, CDR2 YYNGEE.

The gene calls are TRBV5-6 and TRBJ2-1, with 16 bases fitting TRBD2. The CDR3 totals 17 residues. Per germline, CDR1 SGHDT and CDR2 YYEEEE. After removal of 3 bases from V and 6 bases from J, the junction contained 6 bases not matched to a gene. This chain's CDR3 is CASSSTGLAGGVNEQFF. CDR3 DNA: TGTGCCAGCAGCTCAACGGGACTAGCGGGGGGGGTCAATGAGCAGTTCTTC.

The genes are TRBV2 and TRBJ1-1; 11 bases are a match to TRBD1. Per the germline V gene, CDR1 is SNHLY and CDR2 is FYNNEI. J lost 1 base, V lost 6 bases, and 1 base had no gene match. The CDR3 consists of 14 residues. The chain's CDR3 is CASRGTGGNTEAFF. The CDR3 DNA sequence: TGTGCCAGCAGAGGGACAGGGGGGAACACTGAAGCTTTCTTT.

The chain carries TRBV18 and TRBJ2-7; the match to TRBD2 covers 9 bases. In germline, CDR1 is KGHSH, CDR2 LQKENI. This CDR3 is 13 amino acids long. V trimming: 5 bases; J trimming: 7 bases; junction bases outside the gene matches: 6. In nucleotides, the CDR3 is TGTGCCAGCTCATCGGGACTAGCAGGGGAGCAGTACTTC. The encoded protein is CASSSGLAGEQYF.

The rearrangement uses TRBV7-9 and TRBJ1-5, with 8 positions matching TRBD1. Germline V gene lookup returns CDR1 SEHNR and CDR2 FQNEAQ (reference sequence). This CDR3 comprises 17 residues. The ends lost 5 bases at V and 2 bases at J; junction bases unmatched: 11. CDR3 sequence: CASSHDRGSSGNQPQHF. The DNA for the CDR3 is TGTGCCAGCAGCCATGACAGGGGATCGAGCGGCAATCAGCCCCAGCATTTT.

The V call is TRBV7-9, the J call TRBJ1-1, with 9 bases identical to TRBD1. This CDR3 is built from 15 residues. The germline V gene has CDR1 SEHNR and CDR2 FQNEAQ (reference sequence). V shed 5 bases, J shed 1 base, and the junction held 5 bases outside the gene matches. Here the CDR3 reads CASSPDRGWNTEAFF. DNA of the CDR3: TGTGCCAGCAGCCCAGACAGGGGGTGGAACACTGAAGCTTTCTTT.

This clone was recorded a few times. V and J are TRBV27 and TRBJ1-6, with 9 nucleotides matching TRBD1. V was pared by 9 bases and J by 6 bases, with 3 bases of the junction left unmatched. The CDR3 sequence is 13 residues long. CDR1 is MNHEY and CDR2 is SMNVEV in the germline V gene (reference sequence). The CDR3: CASRDRVNSPLHF. CDR3 sequence (DNA): TGTGCCAGTCGGGACAGGGTTAATTCACCCCTCCACTTT.

This clone was seen only a few times. The rearrangement uses TRBV7-9 and TRBJ1-2; maybe TRBD1 (6 bases). V gave up 5 bases and J gave up 4 bases, with 14 bases separating them. Germline CDR1 reads SEHNR; CDR2 reads FQNEAQ (reference sequence). This CDR3 has 14 amino acids. The DNA of the CDR3 is TGTGCCAGCAGCCCCGTGGGACACCTCTATGGCTACACCTTC. The encoded protein is CASSPVGHLYGYTF.